This TCR beta chain was observed in a study of T cells in Graves' hyperthyroidism and ophthalmopathy. From RNA transcripts, TCR beta CDR3 regions were amplified. The HTBI primer set was used in a first-round RT-PCR of the TCR CDR3. In TCRdb, the multiplex PCR reads were re-called with MiXCR into one record per CDR3 protein. Found here are approximately 600,000 distinct CDR3 sequences, approximately 15% of them singletons; the top ten hold roughly 5.5%. In this sample, this clonotype turned up many times. Sequences were obtained from blood. This TCR came from a woman aged 25 to 45 with Graves' hyperthyroidism that later progressed to Graves' ophthalmopathy.

CDR3 DNA: TGTGCCAGCAGCTTAGGATACAGCTCCTACAATGAGCAGTTCTTC. The encoded protein is CASSLGYSSYNEQFF. This rearrangement joins TRBV11-3 to TRBJ2-1; D is unresolved. The CDR3 extends over 15 amino acids. Trimming stripped 1 base from V and 0 bases from J, with 7 bases between. Germline CDR1 reads SGHNT; CDR2 reads YENEEA.